These 18 T cell receptor beta chains were sequenced from one sample in a study of T cell responses to AZD1222 COVID-19 vaccine. TCRdb's copy holds only in-frame clones and misses some; the assay was immunoSEQ multiplex PCR. The table lists 200,000 or so clones, 85% to 90% of them singletons. The starting material was peripheral blood, obtained on day 0 of MenACWY control vaccination. The receptors come from an adult in good health.

This rearrangement joins TRBV11-2 to TRBJ1-6; D is undetermined. Looked up from germline, CDR1 is SGHAT and CDR2 is FQNNGV. The CDR3 consists of 16 residues. Between the trimmed V and J ends, which lost 2 bases and 7 bases, there was a span of 15 bases. CDR3 sequence reads: CASSLTRRGSNSPLHF. The DNA for the CDR3 is TGTGCCAGCAGCTTAACCAGGCGAGGGTCCAATTCACCCCTCCACTTT.

The chain links TRBV6-1 to TRBJ2-3; TRBD2 agrees at 8 bases. V dropped 0 bases and J dropped 0; count of bases not matched to a gene: 5. In germline, CDR1 is MNHNS, CDR2 SASEGT. The CDR3 is 17 residues long. CDR3 amino acids: CASSEARRGGSTDTQYF. CDR3 DNA sequence: TGTGCCAGCAGTGAAGCTCGACGGGGGGGTAGCACAGATACGCAGTATTTT.

J is TRBJ2-7 and V is TRBV11-3, with 9 bases lining up with TRBD1. The germline CDR1 and CDR2 sequences are SGHNT and YENEEA. J lost 2 bases, V lost 5 bases, and 4 bases had no gene match. The CDR3 is 14 residues long. The CDR3 protein is CASSLGQGTYEQYF. The CDR3, as DNA: TGTGCCAGCAGCCTCGGACAGGGGACCTACGAGCAGTACTTC.

V is TRBV4-3 and J is TRBJ2-2; D could derive from TRBD1 or TRBD2 (5 bases each). This CDR3 spans 16 amino acids. Between the trimmed V and J ends, which lost 0 bases and 3 bases, there was a span of 11 bases. CDR1 and CDR2 from the germline V gene are LGHNA and YSLEER. CDR3 sequence reads: CASSQDPGTYTGELFF. The CDR3 coding sequence is TGCGCCAGCAGCCAAGATCCCGGGACGTACACCGGGGAGCTGTTTTTT.

This chain joins TRBV27 and TRBJ2-2; unclear D gene. Germline values: CDR1 MNHEY, CDR2 SMNVEV (reference sequence). CDR3 length equals 13 residues. V was trimmed by 3 bases and J by 6 bases, leaving 8 bases between them. The CDR3 loop is CASSFSGAGELFF. DNA of the CDR3: TGTGCCAGCAGTTTTTCGGGTGCCGGGGAGCTGTTTTTT.

This chain links TRBV5-1 with TRBJ1-3, with unresolved D. This CDR3 is built from 15 residues. V lost 0 bases, J lost 0 bases, and 7 bases lay in between. Germline CDR1 is SGHRS and CDR2 is YFSETQ. The CDR3 coding sequence is TGCGCCAGCAGCTTGGGACAACTCTCTGGAAACACCATATATTTT. Its protein product is CASSLGQLSGNTIYF.

The rearrangement uses TRBV6-5 and TRBJ2-2, with D possibly TRBD1 on 5 matching bases. V was pared by 6 bases and J by 6 bases, with 11 bases between. Germline V lookup: CDR1 MNHEY, CDR2 SVGAGI. This CDR3 spans 13 amino acids. The CDR3 here is CASRSRVAGELFF. CDR3 bases: TGTGCCAGCAGAAGCAGGGTGGCCGGGGAGCTGTTTTTT.

The chain recombines TRBV28 with TRBJ1-2; perhaps TRBD1 as D (5 bases). The V end lost 10 bases, the J end lost 0 bases, and 15 bases lay between the germline ends. CDR3 length: 14 residues. Germline CDR1 and CDR2: MDHEN and SYDVKM. CDR3 in DNA: TGTGCCACCGCCCAGGGCAGCTCTAACTATGGCTACACCTTC. This translates into CATAQGSSNYGYTF.

The chain joins TRBV7-2 to TRBJ2-1; D gene unclear. The CDR3 runs to 15 residues. The germline CDR1 and CDR2 sequences are SGHTA and FQGNSA. The V gene lost 1 base and the J gene lost 6 bases, with 13 bases spanning the gap. The CDR3 is CASSLGAPGVNEQFF. The CDR3 nucleotides are TGTGCCAGCAGCTTAGGAGCCCCCGGTGTCAATGAGCAGTTCTTC.

The rearrangement uses TRBV11-3 and TRBJ1-1; possibly TRBD1 for D (6 bases). There are 15 residues in the CDR3. CDR1 is SGHNT and CDR2 is YENEEA in the germline V gene. V was trimmed by 0 bases and J by 3 bases, leaving 11 bases between them. The CDR3 DNA is TGTGCCAGCAGCTTAGATGGACAGTCCCACACTGAAGCTTTCTTT. This codes for CASSLDGQSHTEAFF.

This clone was counted once. The J gene is TRBJ1-4, the V gene TRBV5-1, with D unclear. Germline CDR1 is SGHRS and CDR2 is YFSETQ. Trimming stripped 1 base from V and 8 bases from J, with 12 bases between. The CDR3 consists of 14 residues. The CDR3: CASSLRPSGEKLFF. CDR3 sequence (DNA): TGCGCCAGCAGCTTGCGCCCCAGCGGGGAAAAACTGTTTTTT. Looking up the rest from reference TRBV5-1 and TRBJ1-4 gives the full variable domain: KAGVTQTPRYLIKTRGQQVTLSCSPISGHRSVSWYQQTPGQGLQFLFEYFSETQRNKGNFPGRFSGRQFSNSRSEMNVSTLELGDSALYLCASSLRPSGEKLFFGSGTQLSVL.

The chain is built from TRBV7-2 and TRBJ2-1; no clear D gene. From germline, CDR1 is SGHTA and CDR2 FQGNSA. Trimming cost V 1 base and J 9 bases, with 7 bases left between them. The CDR3 is 12 residues long. The CDR3 reads CASSLDFSEQFF. The CDR3 DNA is TGTGCCAGCAGCTTAGATTTTAGTGAGCAGTTCTTC.

By sample share, this clone is medium-sized. The chain is built from TRBV5-1 and TRBJ1-5, with D possibly matching TRBD1 (5 bases). Germline V gene sequence: CDR1 SGHRS, CDR2 YFSETQ. The ends were cut back, 4 bases at V and 1 base at J, with 12 bases in the middle. The CDR3 has 15 residues. As DNA, the CDR3 is TGCGCCAGCAGCAGAACCGGGGGGAGCAATCAGCCCCAGCATTTT. This gives the protein CASSRTGGSNQPQHF.

This chain uses TRBV10-2 with TRBJ2-1; the D is unclear. Germline CDR1 reads WSHSY; CDR2 reads SAAADI. With 6 bases removed from V and 3 bases from J, the gap between germline ends came to 9 bases. The CDR3 loop spans 13 amino acids. The CDR3: CASSKYSYNEQFF. In nucleotides, the CDR3 is TGCGCCAGCAGCAAATACAGCTACAATGAGCAGTTCTTC.

This rearrangement joins TRBV7-9 to TRBJ2-1, with TRBD2 matching over 8 bases. The germline V gene has CDR1 SEHNR and CDR2 FQNEAQ (reference sequence). This CDR3 region has 12 residues. J lost 5 bases, V lost 8 bases, and 2 bases had no gene match. The CDR3 loop reads CASLLADNEQFF. Here the CDR3 DNA reads TGTGCCAGCCTACTAGCGGACAATGAGCAGTTCTTC.

The V call is TRBV24-1, the J call TRBJ1-1; no clear D. V gave up 2 bases and J gave up 6 bases, with 6 bases separating them. The V gene's germline CDR1 is KGHDR and CDR2 SFDVKD. CDR3 size: 12 residues. The CDR3 here is CATSDSTSEAFF. The CDR3 region has the DNA TGTGCCACCAGTGATTCGACCTCTGAAGCTTTCTTT.

Only a few counts were recorded for this clone. The CDR3 coding sequence is TGTGCCAGCATTGGACAGGGGGCGGAGGGCTACACCTTC. It yields the protein CASIGQGAEGYTF. V usage is TRBV6-1 and J usage is TRBJ1-2, with TRBD1 matching over 11 bases. The germline V gene encodes CDR1 MNHNS and CDR2 SASEGT. V gave up 7 bases and J gave up 8 bases; unmatched junction bases: 6. The CDR3 extends over 13 amino acids.

The J gene is TRBJ1-5, the V gene TRBV18; the match to TRBD1 covers 11 bases. V trimming: 6 bases; J trimming: 7 bases; junction bases outside the gene matches: 8. Germline-derived CDR1 and CDR2 are KGHSH and LQKENI. This CDR3 region has 15 residues. CDR3 sequence: CASSSGTGGVQPQHF. The CDR3 DNA reads TGTGCCAGCTCTTCCGGGACAGGGGGGGTCCAGCCCCAGCATTTT. Full variable domain (rest looked up from reference TRBV18 and TRBJ1-5): NAGVMQNPRHLVRRRGQEARLRCSPMKGHSHVYWYRQLPEEGLKFMVYLQKENIIDESGMPKERFSAEFPKEGPSILRIQQVVRGDSAAYFCASSSGTGGVQPQHFGDGTRLSIL.